A selection of T cell receptor beta chains follows, all from one sample in a study of cytomegalovirus exposure and HLA in healthy donors. The table came from immunoSEQ multiplex PCR; TCRdb's copy has only in-frame clones and leaves some out. Of around 150,000 clones in the sample, approximately 62% are singletons; the top ten hold approximately 1.5%. Sequencing input: PBMCs. The origin of the receptors is a man in his forties or fifties in good health and CMV-seronegative. Each CDR3 is given with its conserved first and last residue. The order of the fields is J gene, V gene, clone size, D gene, CDR3 protein, CDR3 DNA. The D gene is left open where the match is weak. Part of the rows lack a size; the others show once, few, many or a class for expanded clones.

j_call: TRBJ1-2
v_call: TRBV5-6
clone_size: once
d_call: TRBD1
cdr3_aa: CASSLILAGGSGYTF
cdr3_nt: TGTGCCAGCAGCTTGATTTTGGCAGGGGGGTCTGGCTACACCTTC

j_call: TRBJ1-2
v_call: TRBV6-6
clone_size: once
d_call: TRBD1
cdr3_aa: CASSGTGGQYGYTF
cdr3_nt: TGTGCCAGCAGTGGAACAGGGGGCCAGTATGGCTACACCTTC

j_call: TRBJ1-4
v_call: TRBV19
clone_size: -
d_call: TRBD1
cdr3_aa: CASSDRGLTNEKLFF
cdr3_nt: TGTGCCAGTAGTGACAGGGGGCTGACTAATGAAAAACTGTTTTTT

j_call: TRBJ1-1
v_call: TRBV7-2
clone_size: -
d_call: -
cdr3_aa: CASSRYMNTEAFF
cdr3_nt: TGTGCCAGCAGCCGGTATATGAACACTGAAGCTTTCTTT

j_call: TRBJ1-2
v_call: TRBV4-2
clone_size: -
d_call: -
cdr3_aa: CASSHTGVSNYGYTF
cdr3_nt: TGTGCCAGCAGCCATACAGGAGTTTCTAACTATGGCTACACCTTC

j_call: TRBJ2-1
v_call: TRBV7-2
clone_size: -
d_call: TRBD2
cdr3_aa: CASSSLAGGRNEQFF
cdr3_nt: TGTGCCAGCAGCTCGCTAGCGGGAGGGCGCAATGAGCAGTTCTTC

j_call: TRBJ2-1
v_call: TRBV6-5
clone_size: -
d_call: -
cdr3_aa: CASSYDGGPYNEQFF
cdr3_nt: TGTGCCAGCAGTTACGACGGGGGGCCCTACAATGAGCAGTTCTTC

j_call: TRBJ1-1
v_call: TRBV5-1
clone_size: -
d_call: -
cdr3_aa: CASSLDRSMNTEAFF
cdr3_nt: TGCGCCAGCAGCTTGGACAGGTCCATGAACACTGAAGCTTTCTTT

j_call: TRBJ2-2
v_call: TRBV7-3
clone_size: few
d_call: -
cdr3_aa: CASSNPGREGGELFF
cdr3_nt: TGTGCCAGCAGCAACCCGGGCCGGGAAGGGGGGGAGCTGTTTTTT

j_call: TRBJ2-7
v_call: TRBV15
clone_size: -
d_call: TRBD1
cdr3_aa: CATSWGGQGNFDEQYF
cdr3_nt: TGTGCCACCAGCTGGGGAGGACAGGGCAATTTCGACGAGCAGTACTTC

j_call: TRBJ2-3
v_call: TRBV6-1
clone_size: -
d_call: TRBD1
cdr3_aa: CASNRGLSTDTQYF
cdr3_nt: TGTGCCAGCAACAGGGGTCTTAGCACAGATACGCAGTATTTT

j_call: TRBJ2-5
v_call: TRBV5-6
clone_size: -
d_call: TRBD2
cdr3_aa: CASSLRQLAGGGETQYF
cdr3_nt: TGTGCCAGCAGCTTGCGTCAACTAGCGGGGGGCGGAGAGACCCAGTACTTC

j_call: TRBJ2-1
v_call: TRBV28
clone_size: -
d_call: TRBD1
cdr3_aa: CASSLNTLGTGPYNEQFF
cdr3_nt: TGTGCCAGCAGTTTGAACACCTTGGGGACAGGGCCTTACAATGAGCAGTTCTTC